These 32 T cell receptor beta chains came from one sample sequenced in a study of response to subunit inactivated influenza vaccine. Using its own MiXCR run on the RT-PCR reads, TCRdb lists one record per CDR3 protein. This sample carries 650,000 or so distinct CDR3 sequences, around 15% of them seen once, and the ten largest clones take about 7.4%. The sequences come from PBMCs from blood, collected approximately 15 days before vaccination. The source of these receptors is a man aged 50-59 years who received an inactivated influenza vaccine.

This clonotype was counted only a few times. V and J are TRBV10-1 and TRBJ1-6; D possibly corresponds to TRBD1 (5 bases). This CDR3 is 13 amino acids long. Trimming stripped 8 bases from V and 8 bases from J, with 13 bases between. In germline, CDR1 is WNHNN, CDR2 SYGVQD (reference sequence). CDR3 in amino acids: CASGGDFDSPLHF. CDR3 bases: TGCGCCAGCGGAGGGGATTTCGATTCACCCCTCCACTTT.

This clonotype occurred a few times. The CDR3 here is CASSARTVSYEQYF. DNA of the CDR3: TGTGCCAGCAGCGCCCGGACAGTATCCTACGAGCAGTACTTC. This chain joins TRBV2 and TRBJ2-7; tentative D call: TRBD1 (6 bases). The V and J ends lost 6 bases and 1 base respectively, with 13 bases between them. The V gene's germline CDR1 is SNHLY and CDR2 FYNNEI. The CDR3 consists of 14 residues.

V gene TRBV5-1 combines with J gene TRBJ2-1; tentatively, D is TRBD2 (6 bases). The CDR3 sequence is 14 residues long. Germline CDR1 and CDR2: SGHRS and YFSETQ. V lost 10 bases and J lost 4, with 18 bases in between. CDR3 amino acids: CARNLAELYNEQFF. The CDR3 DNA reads TGCGCCCGTAACTTAGCGGAGCTGTACAATGAGCAGTTCTTC.

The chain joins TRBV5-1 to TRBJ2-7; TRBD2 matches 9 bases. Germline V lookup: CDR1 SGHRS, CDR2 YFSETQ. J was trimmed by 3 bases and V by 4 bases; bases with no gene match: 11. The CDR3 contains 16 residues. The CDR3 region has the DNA TGCGCCAGCAGCGCCTCCGGGACTAGCTACCTCTACGAGCAGTACTTC. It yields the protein CASSASGTSYLYEQYF. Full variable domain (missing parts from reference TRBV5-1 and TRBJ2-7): KAGVTQTPRYLIKTRGQQVTLSCSPISGHRSVSWYQQTPGQGLQFLFEYFSETQRNKGNFPGRFSGRQFSNSRSEMNVSTLELGDSALYLCASSASGTSYLYEQYFGPGTRLTVT.

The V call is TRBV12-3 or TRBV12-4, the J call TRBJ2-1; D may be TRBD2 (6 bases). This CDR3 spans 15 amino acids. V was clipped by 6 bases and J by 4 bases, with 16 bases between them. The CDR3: CASSPMGLGYNEQFF. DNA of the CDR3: TGTGCCAGCAGCCCAATGGGACTGGGATACAATGAGCAGTTCTTC.

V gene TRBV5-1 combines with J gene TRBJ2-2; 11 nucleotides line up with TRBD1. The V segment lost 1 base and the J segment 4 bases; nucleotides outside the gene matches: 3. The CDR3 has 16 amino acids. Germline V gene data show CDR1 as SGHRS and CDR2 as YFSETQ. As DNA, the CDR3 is TGCGCCAGCAGCTTGAACGGACAGGGGGCCACCGGGGAGCTGTTTTTT. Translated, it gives CASSLNGQGATGELFF.

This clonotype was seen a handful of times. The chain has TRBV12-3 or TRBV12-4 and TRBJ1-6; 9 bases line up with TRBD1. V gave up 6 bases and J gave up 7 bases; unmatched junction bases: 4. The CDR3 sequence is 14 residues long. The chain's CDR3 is CASRRGQGNSPLHF. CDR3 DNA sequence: TGTGCCAGCAGACGCGGACAGGGGAATTCACCCCTCCACTTT.

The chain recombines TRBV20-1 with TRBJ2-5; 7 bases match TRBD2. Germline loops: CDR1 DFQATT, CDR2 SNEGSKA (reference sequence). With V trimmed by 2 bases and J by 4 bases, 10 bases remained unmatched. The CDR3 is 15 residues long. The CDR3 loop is CSARKNSGGGETQYF. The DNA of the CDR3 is TGCAGTGCTAGAAAAAACAGCGGCGGGGGAGAGACCCAGTACTTC.

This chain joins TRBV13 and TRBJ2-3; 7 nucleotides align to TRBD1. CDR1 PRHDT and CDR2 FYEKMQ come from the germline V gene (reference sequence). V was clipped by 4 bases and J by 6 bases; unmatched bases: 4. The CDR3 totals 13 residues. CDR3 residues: CASSSRQGDTQYF. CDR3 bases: TGTGCCAGCAGCTCAAGACAGGGTGATACGCAGTATTTT.

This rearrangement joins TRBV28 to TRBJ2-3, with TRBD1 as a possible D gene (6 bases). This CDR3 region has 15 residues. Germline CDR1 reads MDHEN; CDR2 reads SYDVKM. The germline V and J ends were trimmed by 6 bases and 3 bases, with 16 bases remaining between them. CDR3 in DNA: TGTGCCAGCAGCAGATCAGGGGTTCGTACAGATACGCAGTATTTT. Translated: CASSRSGVRTDTQYF.

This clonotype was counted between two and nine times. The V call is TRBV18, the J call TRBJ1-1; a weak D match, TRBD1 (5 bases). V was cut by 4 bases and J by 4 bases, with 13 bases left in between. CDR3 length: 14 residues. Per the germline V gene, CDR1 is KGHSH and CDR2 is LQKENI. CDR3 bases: TGTGCCAGCTCACAGGGGTCAGGCCGCACTGAAGCTTTCTTT. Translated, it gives CASSQGSGRTEAFF.

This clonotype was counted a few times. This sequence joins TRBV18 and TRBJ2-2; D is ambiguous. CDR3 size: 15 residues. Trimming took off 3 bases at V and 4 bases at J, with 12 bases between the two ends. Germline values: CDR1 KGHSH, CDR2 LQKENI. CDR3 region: CASSPSSGPTGELFF. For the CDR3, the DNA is TGTGCCAGCTCACCCTCAAGTGGACCCACCGGGGAGCTGTTTTTT.

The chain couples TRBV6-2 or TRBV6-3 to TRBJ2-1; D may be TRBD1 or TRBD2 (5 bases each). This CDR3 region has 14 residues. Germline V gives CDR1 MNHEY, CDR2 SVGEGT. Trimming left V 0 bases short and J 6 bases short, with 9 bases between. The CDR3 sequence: CASSYSGPSNEQFF. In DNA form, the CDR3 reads TGTGCCAGCAGTTACTCGGGACCGAGCAATGAGCAGTTCTTC.

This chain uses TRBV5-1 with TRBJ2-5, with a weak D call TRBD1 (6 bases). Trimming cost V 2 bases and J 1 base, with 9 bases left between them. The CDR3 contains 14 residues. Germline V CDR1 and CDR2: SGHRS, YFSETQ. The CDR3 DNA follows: TGCGCCAGCAGCTTTACGGACAGCCAAGAGACCCAGTACTTC. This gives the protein CASSFTDSQETQYF.

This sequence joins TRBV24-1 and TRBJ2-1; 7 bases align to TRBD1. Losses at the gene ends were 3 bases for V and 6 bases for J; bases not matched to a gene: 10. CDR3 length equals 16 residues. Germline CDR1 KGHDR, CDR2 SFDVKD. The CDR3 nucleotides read TGTGCCACCAGTGATCCCCGGGACAGTCTTCTCAATGAGCAGTTCTTC. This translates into CATSDPRDSLLNEQFF.

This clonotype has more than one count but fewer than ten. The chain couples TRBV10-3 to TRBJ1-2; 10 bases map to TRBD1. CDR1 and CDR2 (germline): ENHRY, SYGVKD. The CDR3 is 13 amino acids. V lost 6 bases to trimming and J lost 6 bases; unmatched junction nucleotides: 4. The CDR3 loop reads CAIREDRGDGYTF. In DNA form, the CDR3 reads TGTGCCATCAGAGAGGACAGGGGGGATGGCTACACCTTC.

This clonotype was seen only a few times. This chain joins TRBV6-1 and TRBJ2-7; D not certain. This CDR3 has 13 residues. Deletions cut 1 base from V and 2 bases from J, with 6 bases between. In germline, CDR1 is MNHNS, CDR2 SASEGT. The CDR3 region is CASSEGIPYEQYF. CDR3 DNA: TGTGCCAGCAGTGAAGGGATCCCCTACGAGCAGTACTTC.

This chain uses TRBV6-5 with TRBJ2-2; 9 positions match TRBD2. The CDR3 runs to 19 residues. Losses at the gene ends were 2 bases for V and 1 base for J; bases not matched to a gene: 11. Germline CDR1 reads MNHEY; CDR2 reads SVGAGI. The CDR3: CASSYGRLAVPMNTGELFF. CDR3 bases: TGTGCCAGCAGTTACGGGAGACTAGCGGTTCCCATGAACACCGGGGAGCTGTTTTTT.

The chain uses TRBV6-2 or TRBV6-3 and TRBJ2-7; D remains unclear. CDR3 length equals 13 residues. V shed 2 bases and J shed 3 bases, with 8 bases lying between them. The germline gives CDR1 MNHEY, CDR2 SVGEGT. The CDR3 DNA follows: TGTGCCAGCAGTTACGACATATTCTACGAGCAGTACTTC. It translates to CASSYDIFYEQYF.

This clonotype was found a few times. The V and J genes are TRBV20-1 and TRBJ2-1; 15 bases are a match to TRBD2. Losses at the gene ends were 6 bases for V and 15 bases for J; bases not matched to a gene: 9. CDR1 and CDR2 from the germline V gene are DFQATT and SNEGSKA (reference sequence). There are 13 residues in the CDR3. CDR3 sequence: CSAGGTSGRRLFF. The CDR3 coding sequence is TGCAGTGCGGGGGGGACTAGCGGGAGGCGTTTGTTCTTC.

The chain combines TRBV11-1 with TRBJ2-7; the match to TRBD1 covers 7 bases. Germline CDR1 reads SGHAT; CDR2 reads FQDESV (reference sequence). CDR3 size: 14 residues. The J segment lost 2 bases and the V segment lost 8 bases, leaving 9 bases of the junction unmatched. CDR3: CASALGTVTYEQYF. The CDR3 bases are TGTGCCAGCGCCCTCGGGACAGTCACCTACGAGCAGTACTTC.

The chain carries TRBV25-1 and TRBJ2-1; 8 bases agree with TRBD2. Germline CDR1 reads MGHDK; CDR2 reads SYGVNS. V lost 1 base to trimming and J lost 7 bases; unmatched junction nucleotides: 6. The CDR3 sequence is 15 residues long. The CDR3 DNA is TGTGCCAGCAGTGAATTCCCCAGCGGGAGTAATGAGCAGTTCTTC. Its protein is CASSEFPSGSNEQFF.

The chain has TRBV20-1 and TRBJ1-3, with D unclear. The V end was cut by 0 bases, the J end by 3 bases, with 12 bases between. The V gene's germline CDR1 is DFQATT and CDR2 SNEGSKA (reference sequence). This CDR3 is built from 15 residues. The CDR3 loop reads CSARDGSGFGNTIYF. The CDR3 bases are TGCAGTGCTAGAGATGGTTCTGGGTTTGGAAACACCATATATTTT.

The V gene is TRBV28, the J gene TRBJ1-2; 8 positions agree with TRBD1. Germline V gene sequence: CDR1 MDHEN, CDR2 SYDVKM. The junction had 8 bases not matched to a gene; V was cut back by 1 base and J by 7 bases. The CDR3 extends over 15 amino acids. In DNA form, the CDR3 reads TGTGCCAGCAGTTTATATCAGGGGGCCTATGCTGGCTACACCTTC. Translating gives CASSLYQGAYAGYTF.

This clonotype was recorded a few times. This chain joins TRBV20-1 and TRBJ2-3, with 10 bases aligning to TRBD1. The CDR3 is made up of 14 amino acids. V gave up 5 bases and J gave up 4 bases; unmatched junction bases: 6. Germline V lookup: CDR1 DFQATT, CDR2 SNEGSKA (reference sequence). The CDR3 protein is CSADRGHLSDTQYF. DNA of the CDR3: TGCAGTGCTGACAGGGGGCATTTATCAGATACGCAGTATTTT.

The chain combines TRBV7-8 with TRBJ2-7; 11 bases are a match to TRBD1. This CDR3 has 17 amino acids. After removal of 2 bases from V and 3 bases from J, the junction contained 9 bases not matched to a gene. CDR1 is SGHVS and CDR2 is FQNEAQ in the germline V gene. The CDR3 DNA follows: TGTGCCAGCAGCTTATTGGGCCGGGGACAGGGGGTCTACGAGCAGTACTTC. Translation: CASSLLGRGQGVYEQYF.

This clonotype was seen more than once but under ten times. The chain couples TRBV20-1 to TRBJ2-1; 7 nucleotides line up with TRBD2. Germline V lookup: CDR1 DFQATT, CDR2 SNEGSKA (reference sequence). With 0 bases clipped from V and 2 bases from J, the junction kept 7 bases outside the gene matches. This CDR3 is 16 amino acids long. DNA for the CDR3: TGCAGTGCTAGAGATCTTGGCGGGAGCCCCTACAATGAGCAGTTCTTC. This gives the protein CSARDLGGSPYNEQFF.

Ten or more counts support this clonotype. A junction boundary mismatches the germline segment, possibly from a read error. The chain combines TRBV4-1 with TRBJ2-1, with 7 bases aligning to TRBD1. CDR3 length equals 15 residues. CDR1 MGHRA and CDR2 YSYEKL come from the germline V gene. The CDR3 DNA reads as TGCGCCAGCAGCAAAGACAGGGTTTTCTACAATGAGCAGTTCTTC. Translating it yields CASSKDRVFYNEQFF.

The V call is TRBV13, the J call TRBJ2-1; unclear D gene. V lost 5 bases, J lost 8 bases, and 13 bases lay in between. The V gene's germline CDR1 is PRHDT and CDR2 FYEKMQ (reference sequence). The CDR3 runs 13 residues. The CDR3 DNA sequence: TGTGCCAGCAGCAGACTGGGCCTCGATGAGCAGTTCTTC. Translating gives CASSRLGLDEQFF.

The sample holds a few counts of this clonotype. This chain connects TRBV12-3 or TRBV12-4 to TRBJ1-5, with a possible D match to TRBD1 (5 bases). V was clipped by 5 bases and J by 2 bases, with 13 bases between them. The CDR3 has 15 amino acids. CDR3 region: CASSGTLVGNQPQHF. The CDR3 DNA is TGTGCCAGCAGTGGGACGTTGGTTGGCAATCAGCCCCAGCATTTT.

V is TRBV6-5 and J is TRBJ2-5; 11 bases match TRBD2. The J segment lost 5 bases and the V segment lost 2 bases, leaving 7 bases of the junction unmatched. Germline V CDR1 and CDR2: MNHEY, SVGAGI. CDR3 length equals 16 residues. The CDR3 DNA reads TGTGCCAGCAGTTACGCCGTAGCGGGGGGGCTGGAGACCCAGTACTTC. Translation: CASSYAVAGGLETQYF.

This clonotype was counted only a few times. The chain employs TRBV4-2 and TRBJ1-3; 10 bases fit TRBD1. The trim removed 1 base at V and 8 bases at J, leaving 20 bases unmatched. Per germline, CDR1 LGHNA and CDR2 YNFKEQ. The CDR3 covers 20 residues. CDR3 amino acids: CASSQVRGDRDRGLADTIYF. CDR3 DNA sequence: TGTGCCAGCAGCCAAGTAAGAGGGGACCGGGACAGGGGATTAGCAGACACCATATATTTT.